By share, the clone carrying this TCR beta chain ranks as medium-sized. Its cognate antigen is unknown. Study-wide points: Greatest tumor Treg TCR overlap was with tumor naive CD4+ cells.

Amplification of TRBV12-4/TRBJ1-2 clonotypes used adaptor-ligated barcode primers. TCRdb ran MiXCR on the multiplex PCR reads and lists one entry per CDR3 protein. The sample lists roughly 500 distinct CDR3 sequences; about 4.6% were seen once. Between the trimmed V and J ends, which lost 5 bases and 0 bases, there was a span of 10 bases. The CDR3 runs 14 residues. Naive CD4+ cells had CD25+ Tregs removed. This sequence joins TRBV12-3 or TRBV12-4 and TRBJ1-2, with D possibly TRBD1 on 6 matching bases. Sequenced input: naive CD4+ T cells sorted from blood. Subset denoted: naive CD4+ T cells, CD4+CD45RA+CD25-. The TCR was taken from a female donor with breast cancer. This CDR3 reads CASSPRTANYGYTF. The CDR3, as DNA: TGTGCCAGCAGTCCTCGGACAGCTAACTATGGCTACACCTTC.